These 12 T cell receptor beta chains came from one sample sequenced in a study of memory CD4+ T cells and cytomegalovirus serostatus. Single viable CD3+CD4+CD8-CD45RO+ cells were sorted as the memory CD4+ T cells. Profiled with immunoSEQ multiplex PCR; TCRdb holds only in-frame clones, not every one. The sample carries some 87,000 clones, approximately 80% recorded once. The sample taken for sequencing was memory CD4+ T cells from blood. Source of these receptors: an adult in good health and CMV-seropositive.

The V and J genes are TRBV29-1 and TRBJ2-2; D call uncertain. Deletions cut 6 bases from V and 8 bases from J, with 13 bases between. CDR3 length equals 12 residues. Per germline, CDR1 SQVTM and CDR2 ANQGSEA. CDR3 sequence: CSVGQARGELFF. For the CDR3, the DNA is TGCAGCGTCGGGCAGGCTAGGGGGGAGCTGTTTTTT.

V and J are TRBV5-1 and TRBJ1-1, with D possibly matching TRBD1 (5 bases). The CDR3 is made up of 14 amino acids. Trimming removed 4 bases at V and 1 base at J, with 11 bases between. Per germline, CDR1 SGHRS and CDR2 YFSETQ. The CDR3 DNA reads TGCGCCAGCAGCGGGGCAGTAGAGAACACTGAAGCTTTCTTT. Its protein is CASSGAVENTEAFF.

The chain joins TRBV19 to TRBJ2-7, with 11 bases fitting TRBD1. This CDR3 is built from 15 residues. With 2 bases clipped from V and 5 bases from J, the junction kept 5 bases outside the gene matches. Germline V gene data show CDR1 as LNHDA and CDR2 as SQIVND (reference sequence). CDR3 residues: CASSIKGQGVDEQYF. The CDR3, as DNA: TGTGCCAGTAGTATAAAGGGACAGGGGGTCGACGAGCAGTACTTC. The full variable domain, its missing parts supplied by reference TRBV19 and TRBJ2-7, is DGGITQSPKYLFRKEGQNVTLSCEQNLNHDAMYWYRQDPGQGLRLIYYSQIVNDFQKGDIAEGYSVSREKKESFPLTVTSAQKNPTAFYLCASSIKGQGVDEQYFGPGTRLTVT.

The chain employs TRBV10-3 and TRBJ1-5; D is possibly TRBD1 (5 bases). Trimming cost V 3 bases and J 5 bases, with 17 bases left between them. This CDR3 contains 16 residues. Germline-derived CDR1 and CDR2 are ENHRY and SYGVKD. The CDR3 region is CAISDSVGAGYQPQHF. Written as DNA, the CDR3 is TGTGCCATCAGTGACTCTGTTGGGGCAGGGTATCAGCCCCAGCATTTT.

DNA of the CDR3: TGTGCCAGTAGTATAGAGGTATTTCAGCCCCAGCATTTT. It yields the protein CASSIEVFQPQHF. This chain links TRBV19 with TRBJ1-5; D is unresolved. The CDR3 length is 13 residues. The V end was cut by 0 bases, the J end by 6 bases, with 6 bases between. CDR1 and CDR2 (germline): LNHDA, SQIVND (reference sequence).

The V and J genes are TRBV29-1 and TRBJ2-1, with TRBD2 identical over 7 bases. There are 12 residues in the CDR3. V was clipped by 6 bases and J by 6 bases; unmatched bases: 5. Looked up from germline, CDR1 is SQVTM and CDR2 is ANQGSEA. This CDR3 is CSVRPSGNEQFF. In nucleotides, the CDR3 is TGCAGCGTGCGTCCTAGCGGCAATGAGCAGTTCTTC.

Written as DNA, the CDR3 is TGTGCCAGCAGCCTGTGGGGTGGCTACACCTTC. This sequence encodes CASSLWGGYTF. The chain couples TRBV2 to TRBJ1-2; the D is unclear. The CDR3 extends over 11 amino acids. The V end lost 6 bases, the J end lost 7 bases, and 9 bases lay between the germline ends. From germline, CDR1 is SNHLY and CDR2 FYNNEI.

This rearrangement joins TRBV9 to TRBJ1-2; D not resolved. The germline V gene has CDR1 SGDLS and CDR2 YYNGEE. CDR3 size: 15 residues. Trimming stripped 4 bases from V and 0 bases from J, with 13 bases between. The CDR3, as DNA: TGTGCCAGCAGCCTAACTCAGGCGACTAACTATGGCTACACCTTC. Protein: CASSLTQATNYGYTF.

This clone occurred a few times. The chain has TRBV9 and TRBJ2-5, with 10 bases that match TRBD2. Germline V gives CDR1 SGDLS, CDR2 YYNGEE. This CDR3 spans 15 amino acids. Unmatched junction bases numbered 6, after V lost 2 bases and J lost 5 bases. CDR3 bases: TGTGCCAGCAGCGTCTCTAGCGGGAGTAGCGAGACCCAGTACTTC. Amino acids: CASSVSSGSSETQYF.

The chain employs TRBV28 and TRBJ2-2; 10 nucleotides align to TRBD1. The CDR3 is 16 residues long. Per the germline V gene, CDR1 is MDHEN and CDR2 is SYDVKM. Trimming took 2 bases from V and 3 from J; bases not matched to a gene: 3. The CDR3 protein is CASSLDRGLDTGELFF. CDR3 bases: TGTGCCAGCAGTTTAGACAGGGGGCTTGACACCGGGGAGCTGTTTTTT.

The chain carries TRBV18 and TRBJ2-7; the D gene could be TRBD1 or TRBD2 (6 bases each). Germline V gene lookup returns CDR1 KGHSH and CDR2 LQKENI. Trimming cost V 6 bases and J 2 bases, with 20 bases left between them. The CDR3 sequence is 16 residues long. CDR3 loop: CASSSQGGRTAYEQYF. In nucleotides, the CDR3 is TGTGCCAGCTCCTCCCAAGGGGGGCGTACGGCCTACGAGCAGTACTTC.

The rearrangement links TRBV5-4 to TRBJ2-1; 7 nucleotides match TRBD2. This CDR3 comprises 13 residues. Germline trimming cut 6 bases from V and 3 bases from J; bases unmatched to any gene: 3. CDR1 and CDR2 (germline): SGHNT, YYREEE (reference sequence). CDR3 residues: CASTSGGYNEQFF. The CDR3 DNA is TGTGCCAGCACCTCGGGGGGCTACAATGAGCAGTTCTTC. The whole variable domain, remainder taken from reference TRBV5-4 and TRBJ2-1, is ETGVTQSPTHLIKTRGQQVTLRCSSQSGHNTVSWYQQALGQGPQFIFQYYREEENGRGNFPPRFSGLQFPNYSSELNVNALELDDSALYLCASTSGGYNEQFFGPGTRLTVL.